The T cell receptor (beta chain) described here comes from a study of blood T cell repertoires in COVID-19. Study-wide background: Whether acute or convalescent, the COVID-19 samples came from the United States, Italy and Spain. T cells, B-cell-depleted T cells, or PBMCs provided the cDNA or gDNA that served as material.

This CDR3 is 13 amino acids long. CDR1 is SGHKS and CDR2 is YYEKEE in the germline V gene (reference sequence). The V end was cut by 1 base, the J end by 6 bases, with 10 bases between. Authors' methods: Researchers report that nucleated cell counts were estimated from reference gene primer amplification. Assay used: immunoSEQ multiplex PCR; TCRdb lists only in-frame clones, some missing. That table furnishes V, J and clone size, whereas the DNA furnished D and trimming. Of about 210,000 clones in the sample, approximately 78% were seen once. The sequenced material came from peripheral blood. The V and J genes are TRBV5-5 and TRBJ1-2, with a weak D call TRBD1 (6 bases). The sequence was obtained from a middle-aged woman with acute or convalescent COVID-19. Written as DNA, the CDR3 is TGTGCCAGCAGCTTGACAGGGCTGGATGGCTACACCTTC. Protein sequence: CASSLTGLDGYTF.